This T cell receptor (beta chain) comes out of a study of cytomegalovirus exposure and HLA in healthy donors. The PCR employed 60 Vbeta primers together with 13 Jbeta primers. Method: immunoSEQ multiplex PCR; TCRdb's copy keeps in-frame clones and lacks some. The sample includes roughly 130,000 clones, 61% of them seen just once. This clone was counted a few times. Its target is not known. The sample holds other DNA sequences that translate to the same CDR3. The V segment lost 5 bases and the J segment 9 bases; nucleotides outside the gene matches: 8. From germline, CDR1 is MNHEY and CDR2 SMNVEV (reference sequence). The length of the CDR3 is 15 residues. Findings and caveats of the study: Near-uniform donor sequencing depth was presumed by presence/absence analyses.

Sequenced input: PBMCs. The receptor's source is a male donor in good health and CMV-seronegative. The gene calls are TRBV27 and TRBJ1-6; 9 positions match TRBD1. CDR3 sequence reads: CASSLTGGNISPLHF. CDR3 DNA sequence: TGTGCCAGCAGTCTAACAGGGGGCAATATTTCACCCCTCCACTTT.